Below are 20 T cell receptor beta chains sequenced from a single sample in a study of T-cell memory formation after mild COVID-19. Each CDR3 protein gets one entry after TCRdb re-called the 5' RACE reads with MiXCR. The data hold about 150,000 distinct CDR3 sequences, with 10% to 15% observed a single time. Sequenced: PBMCs or a T cell subset sorted from them (not recorded which). All receptors derive from a man between 18 and 35 years old who had mild COVID-19 (a few samples of this study predate the infection). Cell type and time point are not known.

This clonotype has just a few counts. This rearrangement joins TRBV7-3 to TRBJ2-3, with 10 nucleotides matching TRBD1. CDR1 is SGHTA, CDR2 FQGTGA, per germline. This CDR3 has 15 residues. Losses at the gene ends were 5 bases for V and 3 bases for J; bases not matched to a gene: 5. The CDR3 bases are TGTGCCAGCAGCGAGCCGGGACAGGGGACAGATACGCAGTATTTT. It specifies CASSEPGQGTDTQYF.

The chain combines TRBV6-5 with TRBJ1-1; a possible D gene is TRBD1 (5 bases). V gave up 5 bases and J gave up 3 bases, with 7 bases separating them. CDR1 is MNHEY and CDR2 is SVGAGI in the germline V gene. CDR3 length: 12 amino acids. CDR3 sequence (DNA): TGTGCCAGCAGTGGAGGGGACACTGAAGCTTTCTTT. Its translation is CASSGGDTEAFF.

This chain links TRBV6-5 with TRBJ2-7, with D hard to call. CDR3 length equals 15 residues. Germline lookup yields CDR1 MNHEY and CDR2 SVGAGI. V lost 0 bases, J lost 0 bases, and 9 bases lay in between. The CDR3 reads CASSYSIADSYEQYF. The CDR3 region has the DNA TGTGCCAGCAGTTACTCTATCGCAGACTCCTACGAGCAGTACTTC.

This chain links TRBV18 with TRBJ2-5; 9 bases agree with TRBD2. Germline CDR1 and CDR2: KGHSH and LQKENI. The V segment lost 6 bases and the J segment 5 bases; nucleotides outside the gene matches: 13. This CDR3 region has 16 residues. For the CDR3, the DNA is TGTGCCAGCTCTCCTCGACTAGCGGTGATGTGGGAGACCCAGTACTTC. It specifies CASSPRLAVMWETQYF.

This sequence joins TRBV10-2 and TRBJ1-2; 9 bases map to TRBD1. CDR1 WSHSY and CDR2 SAAADI come from the germline V gene. V dropped 6 bases and J dropped 4; count of bases not matched to a gene: 6. The CDR3 has 14 amino acids. The CDR3, as DNA: TGCGCCAGCAGGCTCGGACAGGGGATCTATGGCTACACCTTC. Protein sequence: CASRLGQGIYGYTF.

This clonotype turned up a few times. The rearrangement joins TRBV7-2 to TRBJ2-7; D is uncertain. The ends were cut back, 0 bases at V and 8 bases at J, with 11 bases in the middle. From germline, CDR1 is SGHTA and CDR2 FQGNSA. The CDR3 totals 13 residues. The CDR3 reads CASSLAGPNKQYF. CDR3 DNA: TGTGCCAGCAGCTTAGCAGGCCCCAACAAGCAGTACTTC.

This clonotype was detected a few times. The chain couples TRBV20-1 to TRBJ2-5, with D possibly called TRBD1 or TRBD2 (7 bases each). This CDR3 spans 14 amino acids. Germline V CDR1 and CDR2: DFQATT, SNEGSKA (reference sequence). V was shortened by 1 base and J by 7 bases, with 16 bases between the two germline ends. Here the CDR3 reads CSARGPGGVGTQYF. The CDR3 DNA is TGCAGTGCTAGAGGCCCAGGGGGGGTTGGGACCCAGTACTTC.

The rearrangement joins TRBV6-5 to TRBJ2-7; TRBD2 is a possible D gene (7 bases). The V end lost 5 bases, the J end lost 1 base, and 15 bases lay between the germline ends. The CDR3 runs to 15 residues. CDR1 and CDR2 (germline): MNHEY, SVGAGI. The CDR3 DNA reads as TGTGCCAGCAGTCGCATTAGGGGGGGATCCTACGAGCAGTACTTC. Its translation: CASSRIRGGSYEQYF.

The chain combines TRBV5-1 with TRBJ1-2; D call uncertain. The CDR3 is 15 amino acids. The germline V and J ends were trimmed by 2 bases and 2 bases, with 13 bases remaining between them. Germline lookup yields CDR1 SGHRS and CDR2 YFSETQ. The CDR3 nucleotides are TGCGCCAGCAGCTTTGGGCCGGGGAAAAACTATGGCTACACCTTC. It translates to CASSFGPGKNYGYTF.

This clonotype was counted only a few times. The chain has TRBV5-1 and TRBJ2-3, with TRBD2 identical over 9 bases. The CDR3 totals 17 residues. From germline, CDR1 is SGHRS and CDR2 YFSETQ. After removal of 3 bases from V and 2 bases from J, the junction contained 10 bases not matched to a gene. The CDR3 spells CASSSTFLAGSTDTQYF. For the CDR3, the DNA is TGCGCCAGCAGCTCCACCTTTCTAGCGGGGTCCACAGATACGCAGTATTTT. Full variable domain (outside the CDR3, taken from reference TRBV5-1 and TRBJ2-3): KAGVTQTPRYLIKTRGQQVTLSCSPISGHRSVSWYQQTPGQGLQFLFEYFSETQRNKGNFPGRFSGRQFSNSRSEMNVSTLELGDSALYLCASSSTFLAGSTDTQYFGPGTRLTVL.

This sequence joins TRBV5-1 and TRBJ2-7, with 8 bases matching TRBD1. This CDR3 has 13 residues. Germline CDR1 is SGHRS and CDR2 is YFSETQ. J was trimmed by 6 bases and V by 2 bases; bases with no gene match: 4. CDR3 sequence reads: CASSFPGGGEQYF. CDR3 nucleotide sequence: TGCGCCAGCAGCTTCCCAGGGGGCGGCGAGCAGTACTTC. The full variable domain, completed using reference TRBV5-1 and TRBJ2-7, is KAGVTQTPRYLIKTRGQQVTLSCSPISGHRSVSWYQQTPGQGLQFLFEYFSETQRNKGNFPGRFSGRQFSNSRSEMNVSTLELGDSALYLCASSFPGGGEQYFGPGTRLTVT.

The V call is TRBV6-2 or TRBV6-3, the J call TRBJ2-7, with D uncertain. Germline V gene lookup returns CDR1 MNHEY and CDR2 SVGEGT. The CDR3 extends over 14 amino acids. V was pared by 7 bases and J by 4 bases, with 17 bases between. The CDR3 bases are TGTGCCAGCACCCTAAGATGTGGAACTTACGAGCAGTACGTC. It encodes CASTLRCGTYEQYV.

The V call is TRBV3-1, the J call TRBJ2-7, with a weak D call TRBD2 (5 bases). V lost 3 bases to trimming and J lost 2 bases, with 11 bases between them. CDR3 length equals 14 residues. From germline, CDR1 is LGHDT and CDR2 YNNKEL (reference sequence). Here the CDR3 DNA reads TGTGCCAGCAGCCACTTGGCGCGGGCCTACGAGCAGTACTTC. Its protein is CASSHLARAYEQYF.

This clonotype was seen only a few times. J is TRBJ2-2 and V is TRBV5-1; possibly TRBD2 for D (6 bases). This CDR3 has 15 residues. Trimming left V 0 bases short and J 5 bases short, with 11 bases between. Germline values: CDR1 SGHRS, CDR2 YFSETQ. The DNA of the CDR3 is TGCGCCAGCAGCTTGGCCGAGGCGGGGACCGGGGAGCTGTTTTTT. It is translated as CASSLAEAGTGELFF.

The rearrangement uses TRBV6-1 and TRBJ2-4; no definite D call. This CDR3 region has 14 residues. Trimming shortened V by 6 bases and J by 0 bases, and 9 bases separated the two germline ends. The germline V gene has CDR1 MNHNS and CDR2 SASEGT. As DNA, the CDR3 is TGTGCCAGCAGCCCAGAGATAGCCAAAAACATTCAGTACTTC. It yields the protein CASSPEIAKNIQYF.

The gene calls are TRBV20-1 and TRBJ1-1; the match to TRBD1 covers 8 bases. J lost 1 base, V lost 5 bases, and 6 bases had no gene match. The CDR3 is 14 residues long. Germline V CDR1 and CDR2: DFQATT, SNEGSKA (reference sequence). The CDR3 nucleotides are TGCAGTGCTTTACAGGGGGGACGGAACACTGAAGCTTTCTTT. Translation: CSALQGGRNTEAFF.

This clonotype was observed at least ten times. The V gene is TRBV5-1, the J gene TRBJ2-1, with 8 bases that match TRBD1. Germline V gene data show CDR1 as SGHRS and CDR2 as YFSETQ. There are 17 residues in the CDR3. The trim removed 4 bases at V and 0 bases at J, leaving 9 bases unmatched. The CDR3 spells CASSTGQGSSSYNEQFF. Here the CDR3 DNA reads TGCGCCAGCAGCACAGGACAGGGATCAAGCTCCTACAATGAGCAGTTCTTC.

The chain is built from TRBV3-1 and TRBJ2-4; the D is unclear. Trimming left V 3 bases short and J 6 bases short, with 6 bases between. CDR1 LGHDT and CDR2 YNNKEL come from the germline V gene (reference sequence). There are 12 residues in the CDR3. CDR3 region: CASSQARNIQYF. The CDR3 DNA reads TGTGCCAGCAGCCAGGCCCGAAACATTCAGTACTTC.

This clonotype was seen a handful of times. V gene TRBV6-5 combines with J gene TRBJ1-1; 9 bases agree with TRBD1. Germline V gene sequence: CDR1 MNHEY, CDR2 SVGAGI. This CDR3 has 14 residues. The trim removed 6 bases at V and 10 bases at J, leaving 12 bases unmatched. The CDR3 DNA is TGTGCCAGCAGCCCACCTGGACAGGGGATCCGAGCTTTCTTT. This encodes CASSPPGQGIRAFF.

J is TRBJ2-1 and V is TRBV6-2 or TRBV6-3, with D perhaps TRBD1 (6 bases). Trimming took 7 bases from V and 13 from J, leaving 20 bases between them. Per the germline V gene, CDR1 is MNHEY and CDR2 is SVGEGT. The CDR3 length is 13 residues. The chain's CDR3 is CASTVLLGTRQFF. As DNA, the CDR3 is TGTGCCAGCACCGTTTTACTAGGGACAAGACAGTTCTTC.